The clone carrying this T cell receptor beta chain was counted a single time. This specimen belongs to a study of cytomegalovirus exposure and HLA in healthy donors. CDR3 length: 15 residues. The germline V gene has CDR1 SNHLY and CDR2 FYNNEI. Trimming took 8 bases from V and 9 from J; bases not matched to a gene: 18. Amplification used 60 Vbeta primers and 13 Jbeta primers. Using immunoSEQ multiplex PCR, the repertoire was profiled, and TCRdb retains in-frame clones only, with some absent. The table records more than 50,000 clones, roughly 72% of them present only once. The V and J genes are TRBV2 and TRBJ2-7; 8 bases are a match to TRBD2. Sequenced material: PBMCs. The clonotype was recovered from a woman in her forties or fifties in good health and CMV-seropositive. Here the CDR3 DNA reads TGTGCCAGCCAACCCGGGACTAGGGGACGTACGCGGCAGTACTTC. It encodes CASQPGTRGRTRQYF.